This TCR beta chain came from a study of response to subunit inactivated influenza vaccine. This clonotype was observed a handful of times. What it recognizes is unknown. There are 13 residues in the CDR3. Per germline, CDR1 KGHSH and CDR2 LQKENI. V lost 2 bases to trimming and J lost 7 bases, with 11 bases between them. In TCRdb, the RT-PCR reads were re-called with MiXCR into one record per CDR3 protein. In the table there are some 800,000 distinct CDR3 sequences, approximately 21% of which are singletons. Notes on the study in general: With each seasonal influenza vaccination, the authors suggested, few new T cells are recruited.

The V call is TRBV18, the J call TRBJ1-1, with a possible D match to TRBD1 (6 bases). The source material was PBMCs from blood, sampled around 5 days after vaccination. The source is a middle-aged man who received an inactivated influenza vaccine. In DNA form, the CDR3 reads TGTGCCAGCTCACCAGCCAGGGGATTTGAAGCTTTCTTT. It is translated as CASSPARGFEAFF. Variable domain in full (rest from reference TRBV18 and TRBJ1-1): NAGVMQNPRHLVRRRGQEARLRCSPMKGHSHVYWYRQLPEEGLKFMVYLQKENIIDESGMPKERFSAEFPKEGPSILRIQQVVRGDSAAYFCASSPARGFEAFFGQGTRLTVV.